The clone carrying this T cell receptor (beta chain) occurred a few times. What was amplified from RNA transcripts were TCR beta CDR3 regions. When the TCR CDR3 underwent first-round RT-PCR, the HTBI primer set was used. TCRdb reprocessed the multiplex PCR reads via MiXCR and lists one record per CDR3 protein. The sample has some 510,000 distinct CDR3 sequences, under 25% seen once. Diagnoses were established using clinical symptoms, serum thyroxine and TRAb, thyroid ultrasound and orbital computed tomography. This sample was included in a study of T cells in Graves' hyperthyroidism and ophthalmopathy. V was shortened by 3 bases and J by 5 bases, with 10 bases between the two germline ends. CDR3 length: 13 amino acids.

This chain joins TRBV12-3 or TRBV12-4 and TRBJ1-1; no clear D gene. Sequenced sample: blood. The clonotype originates from a man in his late teens or twenties with Graves' hyperthyroidism. The CDR3 here is CASSLVARTEAFF. CDR3 DNA sequence: TGTGCCAGCAGTTTGGTAGCGAGAACTGAAGCTTTCTTT.